This T cell receptor beta chain was identified in a study of OX40 agonist ivuxolimab in advanced cancers. TCRdb's table, derived via immunoSEQ multiplex PCR, lists solely in-frame clones and lacks some. The top ten clones hold 3% to 4% of a sample with 90,000 to 100,000 clones, around 82% of them seen once. This CDR3 is built from 16 residues. V gave up 1 base and J gave up 4 bases; unmatched junction bases: 3. CDR1 and CDR2 from the germline V gene are LGHNA and YSLEER. This sequence originates from an adult with an advanced solid tumor such as melanoma, head and neck, liver or kidney cancer. The sample in question was CD4+ or CD8+ T cells sorted from blood, obtained in a trial of the OX40 agonist ivuxolimab. V and J are TRBV4-3 and TRBJ2-7, with TRBD2 matching over 14 bases. The chain's CDR3 is CASSQGRLAGGYEQYF. CDR3 nucleotide sequence: TGCGCCAGCAGCCAAGGACGACTAGCGGGAGGGTACGAGCAGTACTTC.